The next 9 T cell receptor beta chains were all read from a single sample in a study of beta chain features in type 1 diabetes. Investigators reverse transcribed all isolated RNA, so they sequenced expressed TCRB transcripts. Clones were read by immunoSEQ multiplex PCR, and TCRdb kept only the in-frame ones, dropping some. Of 9,300 or so clones listed, 75% to 85% are singletons. Sequencing was performed on Tregs from blood. All receptors derive from a woman in her late teens or twenties in good health.

The chain employs TRBV4-1 and TRBJ2-3, with D maybe TRBD1 (6 bases). Deletions cut 4 bases from V and 1 base from J, with 9 bases between. This CDR3 has 14 residues. CDR1 is MGHRA and CDR2 is YSYEKL in the germline V gene. The CDR3 protein is CASSLRQGTDTQYF. For the CDR3, the DNA is TGCGCCAGCAGCCTCAGACAGGGCACAGATACGCAGTATTTT.

The rearrangement joins TRBV7-2 to TRBJ2-6; D might be TRBD1 (5 bases). Deletions cut 6 bases from V and 2 bases from J, with 5 bases between. Germline V gives CDR1 SGHTA, CDR2 FQGNSA. There are 13 residues in the CDR3. DNA for the CDR3: TGTGCCAGCAGGGGGCCTGGGGCCAACGTCCTGACTTTC. Its translation is CASRGPGANVLTF.

The J gene is TRBJ2-3, the V gene TRBV2, with 7 bases matching TRBD2. V shed 6 bases, J shed 4 bases, and the junction held 4 bases outside the gene matches. Germline CDR1 is SNHLY and CDR2 is FYNNEI. CDR3 length: 13 residues. The CDR3 spells CASRAGVSDTQYF. The DNA of the CDR3 is TGTGCCAGCAGGGCGGGAGTGTCAGATACGCAGTATTTT.

The rearrangement uses TRBV30 and TRBJ1-5; possible D gene TRBD1, 5 bases. The V end lost 2 bases, the J end lost 0 bases, and 8 bases lay between the germline ends. The CDR3 is 14 amino acids. Germline V lookup: CDR1 GTSNPN, CDR2 SVGIG (reference sequence). Here the CDR3 DNA reads TGTGCCTGGAGTAAGCAGGGTAGCAATCAGCCCCAGCATTTT. Translated: CAWSKQGSNQPQHF.

This clone occurred once. The V call is TRBV19, the J call TRBJ2-7, with TRBD2 identical over 12 bases. J gave up 6 bases and V 1 base, and 7 bases lay outside the gene matches. The germline gives CDR1 LNHDA, CDR2 SQIVND (reference sequence). CDR3 length equals 16 residues. CDR3 coding DNA: TGTGCCAGTAGTATAGTCCCACTAGCGGGAGGAGTCGAGCAGTACTTC. Translated, it gives CASSIVPLAGGVEQYF.

The rearrangement joins TRBV11-3 to TRBJ2-1; 8 nucleotides align to TRBD2. Germline V gives CDR1 SGHNT, CDR2 YENEEA. The V segment lost 9 bases and the J segment 7 bases; nucleotides outside the gene matches: 26. The CDR3 is 19 amino acids. The CDR3 region is CASTCVCRKTAGGRNEQFF. The CDR3 region has the DNA TGTGCCAGTACCTGCGTCTGCCGCAAAACCGCGGGAGGACGAAATGAGCAGTTCTTC.

The V and J genes are TRBV10-2 and TRBJ2-5; 9 positions match TRBD2. This CDR3 comprises 16 residues. After removal of 6 bases from V and 1 base from J, the junction contained 9 bases not matched to a gene. The V gene's germline CDR1 is WSHSY and CDR2 SAAADI. DNA for the CDR3: TGCGCCAGCAGGTCGCTAGCGGGGAACATCCAAGAGACCCAGTACTTC. This sequence encodes CASRSLAGNIQETQYF.

The chain couples TRBV19 to TRBJ2-3; 11 bases match TRBD2. The trim removed 6 bases at V and 5 bases at J, leaving 1 base unmatched. CDR1 is LNHDA, CDR2 SQIVND, per germline (reference sequence). CDR3 length equals 13 residues. The CDR3 here is CASRLAGGDTQYF. The CDR3 nucleotides are TGTGCCAGTAGGCTAGCGGGGGGAGATACGCAGTATTTT.

The V call is TRBV27, the J call TRBJ1-1; 8 bases line up with TRBD1. The CDR3 spans 16 residues. J lost 4 bases, V lost 5 bases, and 12 bases had no gene match. The germline CDR1 and CDR2 sequences are MNHEY and SMNVEV (reference sequence). The CDR3 DNA is TGTGCCAGCAGTCATCATCAGACAGGGGCGGCCACTGAAGCTTTCTTT. This translates into CASSHHQTGAATEAFF.